This T cell receptor (beta chain) was profiled in a study of Ad26.COV2.S vaccination and SARS-CoV-2 variants. Treatment reported: about 20 received Ad26.COV2.S at low or high dose, single or two shots; about five received placebo; per-sample allocation not given. Repertoires come from day 63 after the first vaccine or placebo injection. J was trimmed by 6 bases and V by 2 bases; bases with no gene match: 4. Germline V CDR1 and CDR2: KGHSH, LQKENI. CDR3 length: 15 amino acids. Produced via immunoSEQ multiplex PCR; TCRdb's table is partial and in-frame only. The sample records hundreds of thousands of clones, about 89% being singletons.

The gene calls are TRBV18 and TRBJ2-1; TRBD2 aligns across 10 bases. This sample comprised peripheral blood, obtained in a trial of Ad26.COV2.S vaccine versus placebo. The clonotype comes from a person aged 18 to 65 who received the Ad26.COV2.S COVID-19 vaccine or a placebo. DNA of the CDR3: TGTGCCAGCTCACCAGAGCGGGGGGGCCGCAATGAGCAGTTCTTC. Its protein is CASSPERGGRNEQFF.